Below, 3 T cell receptor beta chains from the same sample are listed, as sequenced in a study of blood T cells in healthy people across ages (dated by TCRdb to 2013 to 2016). The protocol used for the library was 5' RACE. The data were produced on an Illumina HiSeq 2500. A second about 7 to 12 cycle PCR used a sample-barcoded 5' primer and a J-beta primer mix. Through fastp at Q25 and MiXCR, TCRdb rebuilt clones from the public reads, retaining in-frame beta chains. Entries that share a CDR3 protein sequence are merged under the most common genes and DNA. The table for this sample lists hundreds of thousands of distinct CDR3 sequences; roughly half of them were counted only once. The ten top clones hold approximately 15% of the sample. The sample consisted of blood. The receptors here all came from an elderly woman in good health.

This chain links TRBV5-1 with TRBJ1-1; weak D call: TRBD1 (5 bases). V was pared by 4 bases and J by 4 bases, with 14 bases between. Germline CDR1 is SGHRS and CDR2 is YFSETQ. This CDR3 region has 14 residues. The DNA for the CDR3 is TGCGCCAGCAGCGACGGCGGGGGAAGCACTGAAGCTTTCTTT. This gives the protein CASSDGGGSTEAFF. Using reference TRBV5-1 and TRBJ1-1 for the parts outside the CDR3, the full variable domain is KAGVTQTPRYLIKTRGQQVTLSCSPISGHRSVSWYQQTPGQGLQFLFEYFSETQRNKGNFPGRFSGRQFSNSRSEMNVSTLELGDSALYLCASSDGGGSTEAFFGQGTRLTVV.

Regarding this clonotype: A read error may be the cause here, since a much bigger clone is one base away. V and J are TRBV3-1 and TRBJ2-3; 7 bases are a match to TRBD1. The junction had 12 bases not matched to a gene; V was cut back by 8 bases and J by 1 base. The CDR3 sequence is 16 residues long. Germline V gene sequence: CDR1 LGHDT, CDR2 YNNKEL (reference sequence). CDR3: CASGPQFGQGTDTQYF. The DNA of the CDR3 is TGTGCCAGCGGCCCCCAATTCGGACAGGGCACAGATACGCAGTATTTT.

This clonotype was detected only a few times. The V and J genes are TRBV11-2 and TRBJ2-1, with no clear D. The CDR3 extends over 13 amino acids. The ends were cut back, 5 bases at V and 10 bases at J, with 15 bases in the middle. CDR1 SGHAT and CDR2 FQNNGV come from the germline V gene. CDR3: CASSAALMGEQFF. The CDR3 bases are TGTGCCAGCAGCGCCGCCCTTATGGGAGAGCAGTTCTTC.